This entry is about one TCR beta chain. Its antigen is not known. This sample is drawn from a study of long-term antiretroviral therapy in people with HIV. The CDR3 runs 16 residues. Germline lookup yields CDR1 LGHNT and CDR2 FRNRAP. V was pared by 2 bases and J by 7 bases, with 15 bases between. Findings and caveats of the study: CDR3 length ranges were narrower in HIV repertoires than in controls. For ART adherence, viral resistance and therapy changes, no data were available.

Researchers ran immunoSEQ v3.0 at survey level. Using immunoSEQ multiplex PCR, the repertoire was profiled, and TCRdb retains in-frame clones only, with some absent. The sample lists 20,000 to 25,000 clones; roughly 80% were seen once. This clonotype was sampled from a woman younger than 45 with HIV. The chain couples TRBV12-5 to TRBJ1-6, with no clear D. Sequences were derived from unsorted PBMCs, sampled 0.2 years after starting antiretroviral therapy. Written as DNA, the CDR3 is TGTGCTAGTGGTTTGAGCATGGGTGCGAGAAATTCACCCCTCCACTTT. Translating it yields CASGLSMGARNSPLHF.